The rows below give T cell receptor beta chains drawn from one sample of a study of beta chain features in type 1 diabetes. Generated by immunoSEQ multiplex PCR, the TCRdb table keeps only in-frame clones and is missing some. The sample lists approximately 730,000 clones; around an eighth were seen once. The specimen sequenced was naive CD4+ T cells from blood. Every receptor here comes from a man aged 18-30 years with type 1 diabetes. CDR3s include the opening cysteine and the closing phenylalanine or tryptophan. The D gene is left open where the match is weak. Where a row states a size, it is once, few, many or the class of an expanded clone; other rows omit it.

CDR3nt	CDR3aa	abundance	v_gene	j_gene	d_gene
TGTGCCAGCAGCTTAGAGAACCTACTCACAGATACGCAGTATTTT	CASSLENLLTDTQYF	few	TRBV7-9	TRBJ2-3	-
TGTGCCTGGAGCTCCGGGGCGGTGGATTCACCCCTCCACTTT	CAWSSGAVDSPLHF	-	TRBV30	TRBJ1-6	-
TGTGCCAGCAGTTACTCGACCAGGGCGGGTAATTCACCCCTCCACTTT	CASSYSTRAGNSPLHF	-	TRBV6-5	TRBJ1-6	-
TGTGCCAGCAGTGAATTCTGGGGCTCGGGCACAGATACGCAGTATTTT	CASSEFWGSGTDTQYF	-	TRBV25-1	TRBJ2-3	-
TGTGCCAGCAGTGTGAGGGCTGCAACTAATGAAAAACTGTTTTTT	CASSVRAATNEKLFF	few	TRBV27	TRBJ1-4	-
TGTGCCAGCAGCCCACAAGCGAATTCACCCCTCCACTTT	CASSPQANSPLHF	-	TRBV9	TRBJ1-6	-
TGTGCCAGTTACAGGAACACCATATATTTT	CASYRNTIYF	few	TRBV6-6	TRBJ1-3	-
TGTGCCACCCGGGACAGGGAGTACACCGGGGAGCTGTTTTTT	CATRDREYTGELFF	-	TRBV19	TRBJ2-2	TRBD1
TGTGCCAGCAGCCCAGACAGGGCTCAAGAGACCCAGTACTTC	CASSPDRAQETQYF	few	TRBV27	TRBJ2-5	TRBD1
TGTGCCAGCAGCGGGAGACAGCCGTACTCCTACGAGCAGTACTTC	CASSGRQPYSYEQYF	few	TRBV11-2	TRBJ2-7	-
TGCGCCAGCAGCCCTGCCGACAGGGATTGGACTGAAGCTTTCTTT	CASSPADRDWTEAFF	-	TRBV4-1	TRBJ1-1	TRBD1